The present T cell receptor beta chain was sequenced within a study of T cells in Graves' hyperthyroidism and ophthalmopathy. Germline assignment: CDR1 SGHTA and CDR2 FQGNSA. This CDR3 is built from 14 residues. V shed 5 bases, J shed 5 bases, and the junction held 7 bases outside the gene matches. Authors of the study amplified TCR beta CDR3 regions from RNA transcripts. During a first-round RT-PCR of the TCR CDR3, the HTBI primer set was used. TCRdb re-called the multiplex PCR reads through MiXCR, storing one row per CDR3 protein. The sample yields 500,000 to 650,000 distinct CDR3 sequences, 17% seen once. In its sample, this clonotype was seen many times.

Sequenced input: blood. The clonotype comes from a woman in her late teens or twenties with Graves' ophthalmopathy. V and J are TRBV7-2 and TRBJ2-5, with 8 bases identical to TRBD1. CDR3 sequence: CASSEGQGGETQYF. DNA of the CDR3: TGTGCCAGCAGCGAAGGACAGGGTGGGGAGACCCAGTACTTC.